This is a list of T cell receptor beta chains from one sample in a study of Graves' ophthalmopathy and Graves' hyperthyroidism. TCRdb re-called the multiplex PCR reads through MiXCR, storing one row per CDR3 protein. The sample has about 740,000 distinct CDR3 sequences, around 40% seen once. Material for sequencing was peripheral blood. These receptors were collected from an adult man with Graves' ophthalmopathy. The CDR3 runs from the conserved cysteine through the conserved F or W. D genes are given only for firm matches. For some rows the clone size is stated as once, few or many, or as a class when expanded; others skip it.

clone_size j_call d_call v_call cdr3_nt cdr3_aa
many TRBJ1-1 TRBD1 TRBV29-1 TGCAGCGCCCAGACAGGGTTCACTGAAGCTTTCTTT CSAQTGFTEAFF
- TRBJ2-7 - TRBV2 TGTGCCAGCAGTTACCGACAGCGACACTACGAGCAGTACTTC CASSYRQRHYEQYF
- TRBJ1-5 TRBD1 TRBV29-1 TGCAGCGTTGAGAGGGGGGACAGAGGGAATCAGCCCCAGCATTTT CSVERGDRGNQPQHF
few TRBJ2-5 - TRBV20-1 TGCAGTGCTAGAGATTCGGGGGAATTGAAAGAGACCCAGTACTTC CSARDSGELKETQYF
many TRBJ1-6 TRBD1 TRBV7-2 TGTGCCAGCGGGGGACAGGGAATTGGGTCCTATAATTCACCCCTCCACTTT CASGGQGIGSYNSPLHF
many TRBJ1-5 - TRBV15 TGTGCCACCAGCAGAGCCCCTCAACAGAATCAGCCCCAGCATTTT CATSRAPQQNQPQHF
few TRBJ1-2 - TRBV12-3/TRBV12-4 TGTGCCAGCAGCCTACAGGGCCTCATCTATGGCTACACCTTC CASSLQGLIYGYTF
- TRBJ1-2 - TRBV10-3 TGTGCCAGCAGTTTATCGCAGGGCGGGGGCAGAGTTTGGGGCTACACCTTC CASSLSQGGGRVWGYTF
many TRBJ2-7 TRBD1 TRBV7-6 TGTGCCAGCAGCTCCGACAGGGTGGGCGAGCAGTACTTC CASSSDRVGEQYF
many TRBJ2-2 - TRBV12-3/TRBV12-4 TGTGCCAGCAGTCCCGTCAGGACCGGGGAGCTGTTTTTT CASSPVRTGELFF